This T cell receptor beta chain was captured in a study of blood T cell repertoires in COVID-19 (dated by TCRdb to the early 2020s). In terms of the full investigation: Samples covering the acute and convalescent phases of COVID-19 were provided by collaborators in the United States, Italy and Spain. The prospective study material was composed of cDNA or gDNA derived from T cells, B-cell-depleted T cells, or PBMCs. The dataset comprised deeply sampled blood TCRbeta repertoires from subjects exposed to, actively infected with, or recovered from COVID-19. The repertoires were released in a freely available public database meant as a resource for research on the immune response to SARS-CoV-2. The samples were drawn from the first 160 participants of the ongoing ImmuneRACE study and from 1,254 subjects provided by 6 global collaborators. A de-identified subject ID, COVID-19 status, age in years and sex were almost always included in the sample metadata. Where available, HLA class I and class II types were taken from metadata supplied by the sample provider and were not determined by assay-based typing. Overall study results and their limits: Clinical and demographic metadata were provided uncurated, with the amount varying by source and participant.

The CDR3 covers 16 residues, taking in both the cysteine and the phenylalanine. The entry retains the CDR3 DNA only, 48 bases that are in frame from base 1. Reading the germline V gene (reference sequence) gives CDR1 SEHNR and CDR2 FQNEAQ. V sheds 10 bases and J sheds 5 bases, leaving 26 bases between their ends. Enrolling through a virtual design, the prospective study's participants ranged in age from about 18 to 89 years and lived across about two dozen United States geographic areas. To assign participants to cohorts, the prospective study relied on clinical history that participants themselves reported in a screening survey and a study questionnaire. In the prospective study, mobile phlebotomists collected whole blood, serum and a nasopharyngeal or oropharyngeal swab from each participant. Prospective study participants could optionally give additional blood draws and questionnaires over an approximately two-month period. Before DNA extraction, blood samples from the prospective study were shipped at room temperature or frozen.

Remarks on this clone: What antigen it recognizes has not been identified. Per-base quality was not reported, and no clone a single base away is much larger than it.

The immunoSEQ Assay, a bias-controlled multiplex PCR, was used to amplify TCRbeta CDR3 regions from genomic DNA. In the original analysis: The number of nucleated cells in each sample was estimated by amplification of reference gene primers within the assay. Sequence reads were collapsed and filtered to measure the absolute abundance of every unique TCRbeta CDR3 rearrangement. For each sample, productive Simpson clonality was calculated as the square root of Simpson's diversity index across productive rearrangements. The immuneACCESS repertoire file appears here via TCRdb, limited to in-frame rearrangements. These files lack a portion of the clones; in checked studies, under half of the deficit traces to unresolved V genes, and the cause of the others is not known. V and J calls and clone size are as listed in that table; D and trimming were resolved from the DNA. The sample includes 200,000 to 250,000 clones, with 80% to 90% observed a single time. The top ten clonotypes cover around 2.6% of the sample.

The clonotype comes from a woman in her 30s with acute COVID-19. Material for sequencing was PBMCs or T cells enriched from blood (not recorded which). Rearrangement joined TRBV7-9 to TRBJ1-2, and perhaps TRBD1 as D gene, on 6 matching bases. The DNA sequence reads TGTGCCATGACAGTAGGACAGTTTGAGGGGTTTTATGGCTACACCTTC. This sequence encodes CAMTVGQFEGFYGYTF.